This TCR beta chain originates from a study of CD8+CD57+ T cells in acquired aplastic anemia. This clonotype has just one count. The antigen is undetermined. Overall study findings and caveats: In common between the patients and the controls were some 28 CD8+ CDR3 sequences.

For sequencing, patients were chosen who had shown expansion of CD8+CD57+ cells by flow cytometry. The use of genomic DNA as template underpinned the TCR beta VDJ and CDR3 profiling. Via MiXCR, TCRdb re-called the reads, giving one row per CDR3 protein. The sample lists roughly 100,000 distinct CDR3 sequences, about 67% occurring once. The CDR3 length is 13 residues. The V gene's germline CDR1 is SEHNR and CDR2 FQNEAQ (reference sequence). The V end was cut by 8 bases, the J end by 1 base, with 10 bases between. The chain combines TRBV7-9 with TRBJ2-3; D is perhaps TRBD2 (5 bases). The sequenced sample was sorted CD4+, CD8+, or CD8+CD57+ T cells (not recorded which) from PBMCs. This clonotype was obtained from a human donor with aplastic anemia. CDR3 region: CASLASGTDTQYF. The CDR3 DNA is TGTGCCAGCCTAGCTTCTGGCACAGATACGCAGTATTTT.